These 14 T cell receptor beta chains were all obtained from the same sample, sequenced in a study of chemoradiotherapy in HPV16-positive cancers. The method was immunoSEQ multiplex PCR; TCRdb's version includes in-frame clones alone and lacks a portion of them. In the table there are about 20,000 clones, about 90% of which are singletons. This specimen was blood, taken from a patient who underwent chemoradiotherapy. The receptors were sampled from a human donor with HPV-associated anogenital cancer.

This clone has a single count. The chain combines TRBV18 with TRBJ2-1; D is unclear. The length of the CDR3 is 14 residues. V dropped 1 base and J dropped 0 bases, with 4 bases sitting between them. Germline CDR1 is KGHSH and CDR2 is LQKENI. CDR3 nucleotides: TGTGCCAGCTCACCACTGAGCTCCTACAATGAGCAGTTCTTC. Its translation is CASSPLSSYNEQFF.

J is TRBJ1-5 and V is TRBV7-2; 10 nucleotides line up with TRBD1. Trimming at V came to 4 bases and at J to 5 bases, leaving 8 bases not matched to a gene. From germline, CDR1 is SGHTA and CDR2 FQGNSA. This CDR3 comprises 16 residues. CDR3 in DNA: TGTGCCAGCAGCTCCTTAGGCGGGACAGGGGATCAGCCCCAGCATTTT. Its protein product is CASSSLGGTGDQPQHF.

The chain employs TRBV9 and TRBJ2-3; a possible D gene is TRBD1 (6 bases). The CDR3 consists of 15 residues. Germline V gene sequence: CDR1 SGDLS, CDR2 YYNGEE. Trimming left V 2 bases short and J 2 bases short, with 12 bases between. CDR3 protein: CASSVTTGNTDTQYF. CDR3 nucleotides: TGTGCCAGCAGCGTGACGACAGGAAACACAGATACGCAGTATTTT.

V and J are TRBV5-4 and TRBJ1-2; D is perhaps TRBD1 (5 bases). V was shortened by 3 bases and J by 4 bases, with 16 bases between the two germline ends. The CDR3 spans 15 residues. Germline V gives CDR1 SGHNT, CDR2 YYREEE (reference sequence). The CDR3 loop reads CASSSPGPGVYGYTF. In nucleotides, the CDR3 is TGTGCCAGCAGCTCCCCGGGACCGGGGGTCTATGGCTACACCTTC.

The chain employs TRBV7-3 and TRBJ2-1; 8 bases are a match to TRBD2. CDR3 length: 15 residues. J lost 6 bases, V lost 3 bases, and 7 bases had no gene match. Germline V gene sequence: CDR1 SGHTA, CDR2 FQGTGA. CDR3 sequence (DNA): TGTGCCAGCAGCTTTGAAGCGGGAGTATCCAATGAGCAGTTCTTC. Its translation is CASSFEAGVSNEQFF. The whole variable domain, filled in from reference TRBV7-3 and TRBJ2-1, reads GAGVSQTPSNKVTEKGKYVELRCDPISGHTALYWYRQSLGQGPEFLIYFQGTGAADDSGLPNDRFFAVRPEGSVSTLKIQRTERGDSAVYLCASSFEAGVSNEQFFGPGTRLTVL.

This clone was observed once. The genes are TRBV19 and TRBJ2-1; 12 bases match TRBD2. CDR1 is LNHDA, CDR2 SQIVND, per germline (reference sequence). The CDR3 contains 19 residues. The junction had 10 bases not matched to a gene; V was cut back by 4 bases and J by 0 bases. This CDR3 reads CASSTPGTSGPSSYNEQFF. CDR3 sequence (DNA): TGTGCCAGTAGTACCCCCGGGACTAGCGGGCCGAGCTCCTACAATGAGCAGTTCTTC.

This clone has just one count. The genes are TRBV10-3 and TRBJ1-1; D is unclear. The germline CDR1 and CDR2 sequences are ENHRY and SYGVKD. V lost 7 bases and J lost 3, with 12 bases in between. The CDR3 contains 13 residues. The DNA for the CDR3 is TGTGCCATCACCAGAAGGACGGACACTGAAGCTTTCTTT. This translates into CAITRRTDTEAFF.

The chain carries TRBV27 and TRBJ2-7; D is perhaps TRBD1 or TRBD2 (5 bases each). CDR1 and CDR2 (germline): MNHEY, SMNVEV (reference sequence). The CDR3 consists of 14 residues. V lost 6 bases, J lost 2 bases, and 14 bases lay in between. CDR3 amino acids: CASSGRDGTYEQYF. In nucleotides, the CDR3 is TGTGCCAGCAGCGGCCGGGACGGAACCTACGAGCAGTACTTC.

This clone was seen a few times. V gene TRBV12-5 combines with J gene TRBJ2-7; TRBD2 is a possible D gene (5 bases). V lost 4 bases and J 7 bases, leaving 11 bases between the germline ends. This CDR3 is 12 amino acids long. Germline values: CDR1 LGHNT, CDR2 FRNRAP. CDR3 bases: TGTGCTAGTGGTTGGGCCGGGGAGGAGCAGTACTTC. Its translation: CASGWAGEEQYF.

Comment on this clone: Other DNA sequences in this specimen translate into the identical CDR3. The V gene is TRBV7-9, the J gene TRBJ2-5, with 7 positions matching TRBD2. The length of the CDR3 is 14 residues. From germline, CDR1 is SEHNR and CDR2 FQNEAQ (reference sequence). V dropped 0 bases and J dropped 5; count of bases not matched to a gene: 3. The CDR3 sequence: CASSLAGGVETQYF. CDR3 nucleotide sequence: TGTGCCAGCAGCTTAGCGGGGGGGGTGGAGACCCAGTACTTC.

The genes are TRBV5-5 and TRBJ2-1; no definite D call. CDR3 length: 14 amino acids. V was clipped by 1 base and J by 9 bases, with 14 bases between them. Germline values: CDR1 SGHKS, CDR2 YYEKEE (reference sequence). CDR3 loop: CASSLRATHIEQFF. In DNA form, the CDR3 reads TGTGCCAGCAGCTTGCGGGCGACCCACATTGAGCAGTTCTTC.

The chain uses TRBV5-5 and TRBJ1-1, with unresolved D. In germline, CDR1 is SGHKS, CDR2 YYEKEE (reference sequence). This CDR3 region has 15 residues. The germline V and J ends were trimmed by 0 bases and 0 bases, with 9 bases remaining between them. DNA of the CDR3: TGTGCCAGCAGCTTGGGTCAGACAATGAACACTGAAGCTTTCTTT. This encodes CASSLGQTMNTEAFF.

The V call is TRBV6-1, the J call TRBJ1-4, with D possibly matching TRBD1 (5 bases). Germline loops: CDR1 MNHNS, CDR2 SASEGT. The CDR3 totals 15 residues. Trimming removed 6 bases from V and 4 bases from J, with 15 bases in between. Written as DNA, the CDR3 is TGTGCCAGCAGGTCCGACAGCCTTTTTAATGAAAAACTGTTTTTT. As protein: CASRSDSLFNEKLFF.

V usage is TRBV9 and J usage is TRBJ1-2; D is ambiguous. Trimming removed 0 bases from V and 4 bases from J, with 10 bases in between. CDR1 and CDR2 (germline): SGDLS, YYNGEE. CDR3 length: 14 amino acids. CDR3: CASSVGIRPYGYTF. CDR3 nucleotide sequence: TGTGCCAGCAGCGTAGGGATCAGGCCCTATGGCTACACCTTC.